This passage covers 14 T cell receptor beta chains from one sample sequenced in a study of somatic mutations in cytotoxic T cells in rheumatoid arthritis. TCRdb's table, derived via immunoSEQ multiplex PCR, lists solely in-frame clones and lacks some. The sample has 15,000 to 20,000 clones, roughly 80% seen once. Sequencing input: CD8+ T cells sorted from blood. The receptors come from an adult with rheumatoid arthritis.

The J gene is TRBJ2-1, the V gene TRBV6-5; D might be TRBD2 (6 bases). The V end was cut by 0 bases, the J end by 1 base, with 10 bases between. Per germline, CDR1 MNHEY and CDR2 SVGAGI. This CDR3 region has 16 residues. This CDR3 reads CASSYSTGESYNEQFF. The CDR3 DNA sequence: TGTGCCAGCAGTTACTCGACGGGGGAATCCTACAATGAGCAGTTCTTC.

The chain employs TRBV19 and TRBJ2-7; TRBD2 aligns across 7 bases. The CDR3 loop spans 14 amino acids. V trimming: 3 bases; J trimming: 0 bases; junction bases outside the gene matches: 2. The germline V gene has CDR1 LNHDA and CDR2 SQIVND (reference sequence). The CDR3: CASSIREGSYEQYF. Written as DNA, the CDR3 is TGTGCCAGTAGTATTAGGGAGGGCTCCTACGAGCAGTACTTC. The variable domain in full, with the rest retrieved from reference TRBV19 and TRBJ2-7, is DGGITQSPKYLFRKEGQNVTLSCEQNLNHDAMYWYRQDPGQGLRLIYYSQIVNDFQKGDIAEGYSVSREKKESFPLTVTSAQKNPTAFYLCASSIREGSYEQYFGPGTRLTVT.

The chain couples TRBV28 to TRBJ1-5; D may be TRBD1 (5 bases). V was trimmed by 3 bases and J by 4 bases, leaving 19 bases between them. The CDR3 extends over 17 amino acids. CDR1 is MDHEN and CDR2 is SYDVKM in the germline V gene. The CDR3 reads CASSFGWGVLGNQPQHF. DNA for the CDR3: TGTGCCAGCAGTTTCGGGTGGGGGGTGTTGGGTAATCAGCCCCAGCATTTT.

The gene calls are TRBV7-6 and TRBJ1-6, with TRBD1 as a possible D gene (5 bases). The CDR3 is 15 residues long. The V gene lost 1 base and the J gene lost 7 bases, with 11 bases spanning the gap. Germline V gene sequence: CDR1 SGHVS, CDR2 FNYEAQ. The CDR3 region has the DNA TGTGCCAGCAGCTTAGGGGGGGGAGGAAATTCACCCCTCCACTTT. It translates to CASSLGGGGNSPLHF. Full variable domain (rest looked up from reference TRBV7-6 and TRBJ1-6): GAGVSQSPRYKVTKRGQDVALRCDPISGHVSLYWYRQALGQGPEFLTYFNYEAQQDKSGLPNDRFSAERPEGSISTLTIQRTEQRDSAMYRCASSLGGGGNSPLHFGNGTRLTVT.

The gene calls are TRBV6-6 and TRBJ2-2, with 10 bases matching TRBD1. The trim removed 2 bases at V and 6 bases at J, leaving 6 bases unmatched. The CDR3 is 16 residues long. Germline CDR1 MNHNY, CDR2 SVGAGI (reference sequence). The CDR3 loop is CASSYPTGGEPGELFF. CDR3 nucleotide sequence: TGTGCCAGCAGTTACCCGACAGGGGGCGAGCCCGGGGAGCTGTTTTTT.

By frequency in the sample, this clone is medium-sized. The chain is built from TRBV14 and TRBJ2-3, with D possibly TRBD1 on 6 matching bases. Trimming left V 5 bases short and J 8 bases short, with 14 bases between. This CDR3 has 13 residues. CDR1 is SGHDN, CDR2 FVKESK, per germline. Written as DNA, the CDR3 is TGTGCCAGCAGCAGTGTCGAACAGGGTACGCAGTATTTT. Translated: CASSSVEQGTQYF.

The chain employs TRBV7-9 and TRBJ1-2, with D possibly TRBD1 on 5 matching bases. Germline loops: CDR1 SEHNR, CDR2 FQNEAQ (reference sequence). The V and J ends lost 5 bases and 8 bases respectively, with 15 bases between them. The CDR3 is 13 residues long. The CDR3 nucleotides read TGTGCCAGCAGCCAAAATCAGGGTCGAGGCTACACCTTC. Translated: CASSQNQGRGYTF.

This clone has just a few counts. The chain joins TRBV5-6 to TRBJ1-1; D perhaps matches TRBD1 (6 bases). V was shortened by 1 base and J by 4 bases, with 8 bases between the two germline ends. The CDR3 sequence is 13 residues long. Germline V gives CDR1 SGHDT, CDR2 YYEEEE. CDR3 region: CASSLWGATEAFF. CDR3 DNA sequence: TGTGCCAGCAGCTTGTGGGGGGCCACTGAAGCTTTCTTT.

The J gene is TRBJ1-1, the V gene TRBV28; the D is unclear. This CDR3 is built from 13 residues. Germline lookup yields CDR1 MDHEN and CDR2 SYDVKM. Trimming pared 3 bases from V and 3 bases from J, leaving 8 bases between. The CDR3 spells CASSFGFHTEAFF. Here the CDR3 DNA reads TGTGCCAGCAGTTTCGGTTTTCACACTGAAGCTTTCTTT.

The CDR3 bases are TGCGCCAGCAGCCAAGAACCAGGGCTAAGGGACACTGAAGCTTTCTTT. This encodes CASSQEPGLRDTEAFF. The J gene is TRBJ1-1, the V gene TRBV4-1, with D possibly being TRBD1 (5 bases). Between the trimmed V and J ends, which lost 0 bases and 3 bases, there was a span of 14 bases. Germline-derived CDR1 and CDR2 are MGHRA and YSYEKL. This CDR3 is 16 amino acids long.

V is TRBV5-6 and J is TRBJ1-2, with D perhaps TRBD1 (6 bases). Germline assignment: CDR1 SGHDT and CDR2 YYEEEE. The CDR3 spans 15 residues. Trimming cost V 2 bases and J 2 bases, with 13 bases left between them. CDR3: CASSFGSRGNYGYTF. The CDR3 DNA is TGTGCCAGCAGCTTCGGGTCAAGGGGGAACTATGGCTACACCTTC.

This clone was detected a few times. The rearrangement links TRBV18 to TRBJ1-5, with 8 bases matching TRBD1. Germline CDR1 and CDR2: KGHSH and LQKENI. This CDR3 spans 14 amino acids. V gave up 2 bases and J gave up 11 bases; unmatched junction bases: 8. Written as DNA, the CDR3 is TGTGCCAGCTCACCAGAGCAGGGGGCGAGGTCCCAGCATTTT. Translation: CASSPEQGARSQHF.

The chain joins TRBV7-8 to TRBJ2-1, with D uncertain. This CDR3 spans 16 amino acids. The V and J ends lost 0 bases and 1 base respectively, with 10 bases between them. The germline V gene has CDR1 SGHVS and CDR2 FQNEAQ. The CDR3 sequence: CASSLAVAYSYNEQFF. CDR3 sequence (DNA): TGTGCCAGCAGCTTAGCGGTGGCCTATTCCTACAATGAGCAGTTCTTC.

The chain combines TRBV5-1 with TRBJ2-3, with 9 positions matching TRBD2. Trimming cost V 2 bases and J 3 bases; bases outside gene matches: 10. The germline gives CDR1 SGHRS, CDR2 YFSETQ. There are 17 residues in the CDR3. CDR3 sequence reads: CASSFASVAGETDTQYF. CDR3 bases: TGCGCCAGCAGCTTCGCCTCGGTAGCGGGGGAGACAGATACGCAGTATTTT.